These 26 T cell receptor beta chains were all obtained from the same sample, sequenced in a study of shared clonotypes between healthy human individuals. Assay used: immunoSEQ multiplex PCR; TCRdb lists only in-frame clones, some missing. The sample shows about half a million clones, around 73% of them seen only once. The material sequenced was PBMCs. The receptors come from a woman between 40 and 50 years old in good health. Some clones in this sample may be carry-over from other donors' samples.

This clone was seen only a few times. V usage is TRBV18 and J usage is TRBJ2-5; D gene ambiguous. The CDR3 totals 13 residues. CDR1 and CDR2 (germline): KGHSH, LQKENI. The V and J ends lost 1 base and 10 bases respectively, with 13 bases between them. The CDR3 loop is CASSPLGSPGQYF. The CDR3 DNA follows: TGTGCCAGCTCACCACTTGGCAGCCCGGGCCAGTACTTC.

This clone has only one observation. This chain links TRBV18 with TRBJ2-2; D gene unclear. Germline V lookup: CDR1 KGHSH, CDR2 LQKENI. The CDR3 runs 14 residues. Between the trimmed V and J ends, which lost 3 bases and 6 bases, there was a span of 11 bases. The CDR3 DNA reads TGTGCCAGCTCACCGAACGGCCCGGCCGGGGAGCTGTTTTTT. It codes for CASSPNGPAGELFF. The full variable domain, in which reference TRBV18 and TRBJ2-2 provide the parts outside the CDR3, is NAGVMQNPRHLVRRRGQEARLRCSPMKGHSHVYWYRQLPEEGLKFMVYLQKENIIDESGMPKERFSAEFPKEGPSILRIQQVVRGDSAAYFCASSPNGPAGELFFGEGSRLTVL.

Concerning this clone itself: The sample has other DNA sequences that encode this CDR3 too. The chain uses TRBV27 and TRBJ1-5; D unresolved. The V and J ends lost 2 bases and 0 bases respectively, with 2 bases between them. Germline V gene lookup returns CDR1 MNHEY and CDR2 SMNVEV (reference sequence). This CDR3 has 13 residues. The CDR3: CASSLDSNQPQHF. The CDR3 DNA reads as TGTGCCAGCAGTTTAGATAGCAATCAGCCCCAGCATTTT.

This chain links TRBV4-2 with TRBJ2-3; no definite D call. Germline assignment: CDR1 LGHNA and CDR2 YNFKEQ. Trimming cost V 1 base and J 5 bases, with 4 bases left between them. The CDR3 totals 12 residues. In DNA form, the CDR3 reads TGTGCCAGCAGCCAAGGTAGAGATACGCAGTATTTT. This encodes CASSQGRDTQYF.

This chain connects TRBV19 to TRBJ2-7, with TRBD2 matching over 11 bases. This CDR3 has 15 residues. Germline-derived CDR1 and CDR2 are LNHDA and SQIVND (reference sequence). After removal of 5 bases from V and 3 bases from J, the junction contained 6 bases not matched to a gene. CDR3 DNA: TGTGCCAGTAGTTCCGGGACTAGCGGCATCTACGAGCAGTACTTC. Its translation: CASSSGTSGIYEQYF. Combining the CDR3 with reference TRBV19 and TRBJ2-7 gives the whole variable domain DGGITQSPKYLFRKEGQNVTLSCEQNLNHDAMYWYRQDPGQGLRLIYYSQIVNDFQKGDIAEGYSVSREKKESFPLTVTSAQKNPTAFYLCASSSGTSGIYEQYFGPGTRLTVT.

CDR3 loop: CASSETGVTYEQYF. The CDR3 DNA reads TGTGCCAGCAGTGAGACAGGGGTAACCTACGAGCAGTACTTC. The chain employs TRBV6-1 and TRBJ2-7; 8 nucleotides match TRBD1. CDR3 length: 14 residues. CDR1 and CDR2 (germline): MNHNS, SASEGT. The trim removed 3 bases at V and 2 bases at J, leaving 3 bases unmatched.

The chain links TRBV5-1 to TRBJ2-5; D remains ambiguous. The CDR3 length is 14 residues. The germline gives CDR1 SGHRS, CDR2 YFSETQ. V shed 0 bases and J shed 4 bases, with 10 bases lying between them. The CDR3 bases are TGCGCCAGCAGCTTGGCCCAACTCCTAGAGACCCAGTACTTC. Its translation: CASSLAQLLETQYF. Full variable domain (rest looked up from reference TRBV5-1 and TRBJ2-5): KAGVTQTPRYLIKTRGQQVTLSCSPISGHRSVSWYQQTPGQGLQFLFEYFSETQRNKGNFPGRFSGRQFSNSRSEMNVSTLELGDSALYLCASSLAQLLETQYFGPGTRLLVL.

This clone was recorded a few times. The J gene is TRBJ1-1, the V gene TRBV7-9; perhaps TRBD1 as D (5 bases). The germline CDR1 and CDR2 sequences are SEHNR and FQNEAQ (reference sequence). V dropped 1 base and J dropped 5 bases, with 8 bases sitting between them. The CDR3 sequence is 13 residues long. The CDR3 sequence is CASSLGSGTEAFF. CDR3 DNA: TGTGCCAGCAGCTTAGGTTCAGGGACTGAAGCTTTCTTT.

The chain couples TRBV7-8 to TRBJ2-1; D is unresolved. This CDR3 has 13 amino acids. V was clipped by 5 bases and J by 5 bases, with 10 bases between them. CDR1 is SGHVS and CDR2 is FQNEAQ in the germline V gene. CDR3 residues: CASSRTVDNEQFF. As DNA, the CDR3 is TGTGCCAGCAGCCGAACGGTGGACAATGAGCAGTTCTTC.

V is TRBV18 and J is TRBJ2-5; 10 nucleotides align to TRBD1. The CDR3 extends over 16 amino acids. V shed 3 bases, J shed 5 bases, and the junction held 9 bases outside the gene matches. Germline V gene data show CDR1 as KGHSH and CDR2 as LQKENI. The CDR3 loop is CASSPRTGGSDETQYF. Written as DNA, the CDR3 is TGTGCCAGCTCACCCCGGACAGGGGGAAGCGACGAGACCCAGTACTTC.

In its sample, this clone was seen once. The chain recombines TRBV6-5 with TRBJ2-3; D remains unclear. Trimming stripped 1 base from V and 0 bases from J, with 5 bases between. Germline V CDR1 and CDR2: MNHEY, SVGAGI. This CDR3 contains 14 residues. The CDR3 coding sequence is TGTGCCAGCAGTTACTTCTCGAGCACAGATACGCAGTATTTT. Translating it yields CASSYFSSTDTQYF.

Worth noting for this clone: Only one base separates this from a far larger clonotype, so it likely reflects a read error. The J gene is TRBJ1-2, the V gene TRBV29-1; D gene ambiguous. CDR3 length equals 11 residues. The germline gives CDR1 SQVTM, CDR2 ANQGSEA. V lost 7 bases and J lost 2, with 8 bases in between. DNA for the CDR3: TGCAGCGAGTCCTTAAACTATGGCTACACCTTC. Residues: CSESLNYGYTF.

This clone came up a few times. The chain links TRBV2 to TRBJ2-5; D is unresolved. The CDR3 extends over 15 amino acids. Germline V gene sequence: CDR1 SNHLY, CDR2 FYNNEI. V was clipped by 6 bases and J by 0 bases, with 14 bases between them. CDR3 sequence reads: CASSGWGFDQETQYF. The CDR3 DNA reads TGTGCCAGCAGCGGCTGGGGTTTTGACCAAGAGACCCAGTACTTC.

This chain connects TRBV28 to TRBJ2-7; 12 bases agree with TRBD2. Looked up from germline, CDR1 is MDHEN and CDR2 is SYDVKM. The CDR3 covers 15 residues. With 6 bases clipped from V and 3 bases from J, the junction kept 6 bases outside the gene matches. The CDR3 region is CASSLPGLAGYEQYF. The CDR3 nucleotides read TGTGCCAGCAGCCTACCGGGACTAGCGGGCTACGAGCAGTACTTC.

The chain has TRBV5-4 and TRBJ2-1, with 14 nucleotides matching TRBD2. CDR1 is SGHNT, CDR2 YYREEE, per germline (reference sequence). The CDR3 covers 15 residues. V shed 6 bases and J 9 bases; nucleotides not matched to a gene: 8. In nucleotides, the CDR3 is TGTGCCAGCACCCCGCGGGGACTAGCGGGAGTTGAGCAGTTCTTC. Translating gives CASTPRGLAGVEQFF. The variable domain in full, completed from reference TRBV5-4 and TRBJ2-1, reads ETGVTQSPTHLIKTRGQQVTLRCSSQSGHNTVSWYQQALGQGPQFIFQYYREEENGRGNFPPRFSGLQFPNYSSELNVNALELDDSALYLCASTPRGLAGVEQFFGPGTRLTVL.

The chain carries TRBV6-5 and TRBJ2-1, with 7 bases that match TRBD2. Germline CDR1 reads MNHEY; CDR2 reads SVGAGI. This CDR3 contains 15 residues. Germline trimming cut 6 bases from V and 2 bases from J; bases unmatched to any gene: 7. Here the CDR3 DNA reads TGTGCCAGCAGCCGACTAGCCGAGACCTACAATGAGCAGTTCTTC. Protein: CASSRLAETYNEQFF.

V is TRBV15 and J is TRBJ2-7; 10 bases map to TRBD2. Germline CDR1 and CDR2: LNHNV and YYDKDF (reference sequence). J lost 2 bases, V lost 4 bases, and 8 bases had no gene match. This CDR3 region has 16 residues. This CDR3 reads CATSTRGLATAYEQYF. In DNA form, the CDR3 reads TGTGCCACCAGCACCCGGGGACTAGCGACGGCCTACGAGCAGTACTTC.

The count of this clone is one. Within the sample, other DNA sequences also encode this same CDR3. The chain combines TRBV9 with TRBJ2-5; D may be TRBD1 (6 bases). Germline CDR1 is SGDLS and CDR2 is YYNGEE. The CDR3 has 14 residues. The V end lost 0 bases, the J end lost 5 bases, and 11 bases lay between the germline ends. For the CDR3, the DNA is TGTGCCAGCAGCGTAGCCCCCGACAGGGAGACCCAGTACTTC. It codes for CASSVAPDRETQYF.

The chain joins TRBV19 to TRBJ1-2, with TRBD1 matching over 8 bases. CDR1 is LNHDA and CDR2 is SQIVND in the germline V gene (reference sequence). V was pared by 7 bases and J by 2 bases, with 3 bases of the junction left unmatched. This CDR3 has 13 amino acids. CDR3 sequence (DNA): TGTGCCAGTACCCGGACAGGGAACTATGGCTACACCTTC. Residues: CASTRTGNYGYTF.

The rearrangement joins TRBV30 to TRBJ1-1; 7 nucleotides line up with TRBD1. Looked up from germline, CDR1 is GTSNPN and CDR2 is SVGIG (reference sequence). The CDR3 has 12 residues. J was trimmed by 5 bases and V by 5 bases; bases with no gene match: 5. In DNA, the CDR3 is TGTGCCTGGTACAGGGGTGGGACTGAAGCTTTCTTT. Residues: CAWYRGGTEAFF.

The chain employs TRBV29-1 and TRBJ2-7, with D perhaps matching TRBD1 (6 bases). Germline V gene lookup returns CDR1 SQVTM and CDR2 ANQGSEA. V was pared by 6 bases and J by 6 bases, with 21 bases between. The length of the CDR3 is 14 residues. The chain's CDR3 is CSVVLARQGLEQYF. CDR3 coding DNA: TGCAGCGTGGTTCTGGCCCGGCAGGGGCTCGAGCAGTACTTC.

This clone was seen more than once but under ten times. The same CDR3 arises from other DNA sequences in this sample as well. This chain links TRBV2 with TRBJ2-5; tentatively, D is TRBD1 or TRBD2 (5 bases each). CDR1 is SNHLY and CDR2 is FYNNEI in the germline V gene. This CDR3 region has 13 residues. The V end was cut by 9 bases, the J end by 2 bases, with 13 bases between. CDR3 loop: CASSRDGQETQYF. CDR3 DNA sequence: TGTGCCAGTAGCCGGGACGGACAAGAGACCCAGTACTTC.

V usage is TRBV11-3 and J usage is TRBJ2-7, with 10 bases aligning to TRBD1. The CDR3 spans 15 residues. After removal of 5 bases from V and 2 bases from J, the junction contained 6 bases not matched to a gene. The germline V gene has CDR1 SGHNT and CDR2 YENEEA. Here the CDR3 DNA reads TGTGCCAGCAGCAAAAGGACAGGGGGACCCTACGAGCAGTACTTC. Residues: CASSKRTGGPYEQYF.

The CDR3 DNA follows: TGTGCCAGCAGCCAAGTCGGGGCGCCACCAGATACGCAGTATTTT. It specifies CASSQVGAPPDTQYF. The rearrangement joins TRBV4-2 to TRBJ2-3; D could derive from TRBD1 or TRBD2 (5 bases each). In germline, CDR1 is LGHNA, CDR2 YNFKEQ. V was clipped by 1 base and J by 4 bases, with 12 bases between them. The CDR3 runs to 15 residues.

The chain carries TRBV6-1 and TRBJ1-1; D ambiguous. Germline loops: CDR1 MNHNS, CDR2 SASEGT. The CDR3 runs to 16 residues. V lost 0 bases to trimming and J lost 1 base, with 12 bases between them. DNA of the CDR3: TGTGCCAGCAGTGAAGCTTGGTCGGTCCCGAACACTGAAGCTTTCTTT. It codes for CASSEAWSVPNTEAFF.

V usage is TRBV5-4 and J usage is TRBJ2-7; 8 bases map to TRBD1. With 0 bases clipped from V and 6 bases from J, the junction kept 5 bases outside the gene matches. The CDR3 covers 14 residues. The germline V gene has CDR1 SGHNT and CDR2 YYREEE (reference sequence). The chain's CDR3 is CASSLGRGLGEQYF. Written as DNA, the CDR3 is TGTGCCAGCAGCTTGGGCAGGGGGCTTGGCGAGCAGTACTTC.